This T cell receptor (beta chain) was recovered during a study of blood T cell repertoires in COVID-19. Overall study context: Sites in the United States, Italy and Spain provided acute and convalescent COVID-19 samples. PBMCs, B-cell-depleted T cells, or T cells provided the cDNA or gDNA that made up the material.

Authors' data handling: Amplification from reference gene primers served as the basis for estimated nucleated cell counts. Assay used: immunoSEQ multiplex PCR; TCRdb lists only in-frame clones, some missing. V and J calls and clone size are as listed in that table; D and trimming were resolved from the DNA. The sample has roughly 140,000 clones; about four fifths are singletons. Between the trimmed V and J ends, which lost 3 bases and 5 bases, there was a span of 13 bases. Germline CDR1 and CDR2: MNHNS and SASEGT. This CDR3 is built from 14 residues. This clonotype originated in a human donor in a cohort sampled during active COVID-19. The chain is built from TRBV6-1 and TRBJ2-5; D is unclear. The sequenced sample was peripheral blood. The CDR3 spells CASSEWPGYETQYF. CDR3 nucleotide sequence: TGTGCCAGCAGTGAGTGGCCCGGGTACGAGACCCAGTACTTC.